The rows below give T cell receptor beta chains drawn from one sample of a study of CD8 T cells in Susac syndrome. TCRdb analysed the immunoSEQ multiplex PCR reads with MiXCR anew, one entry per CDR3 protein. This sample carries over 350,000 distinct CDR3 sequences, approximately 85% of them seen once, and the ten largest clones take about 0.12%. Material: CD8+ T cells from PBMCs. The source is a human donor with multiple sclerosis. Both conserved end residues are trimmed from each CDR3. Fields, in order: V gene, D gene, CDR3 protein. The D gene is left open where the match is weak.

TRBV29-1 . SVDWTAEETLY
TRBV6-1 . ASSNRDLLDEQY
TRBV19 . ASSIDRGTDTQY
TRBV2 . ASTGANYGYT
TRBV30 . AWGNTEAF
TRBV5-1 . ASSSLGNTGELF
TRBV4-1 TRBD1 ASSQDRGLFSPEAF
TRBV28 . ASSLALNEKLF
TRBV10-3 TRBD1 AISERTGTGEYGYT
TRBV20-1 TRBD2 SASGLVGYEQY
TRBV27 . ASSFGLPYNEQF
TRBV14 . ASSQETDGKETQY
TRBV29-1 . SVEGREDNYGYT
TRBV4-1 TRBD1 ASSQEGGTSSYEQY
TRBV6-5 TRBD2 ASSYSIAGEGTGELF
TRBV30 . AWSEMYGYT
TRBV6-5 . ASSFHNQQF
TRBV5-4 . ASSLGGKLF
TRBV12-3/TRBV12-4 TRBD2 ASSFIAGGPYEQF
TRBV6-1 . ASIRATNEKLF
TRBV5-4 . ASSLATSVTEFYGYT
TRBV5-1 . ASSLEPGDTEAF
TRBV27 . ASYRGDGETQY
TRBV2 . ASSPSYYEQY
TRBV6-1 . ASSPLGIAEYNEQF
TRBV7-9 . ASSFNLGPNEKLF
TRBV15 . ATSRVVSATTDTQY
TRBV27 TRBD1 ATGTGQTRAPYEQY
TRBV4-1 TRBD1 ASRSIQGADNEQF
TRBV19 . ASSILFGTYEQY
TRBV29-1 TRBD1 SVEETGTGYGEQY
TRBV15 TRBD2 ATSGNSGSYDNEQF
TRBV28 TRBD1 ASRYKPDRGFFEQY
TRBV12-3/TRBV12-4 . ASSPGTEYNSPLH
TRBV5-1 TRBD1 ASSNQQGPFYGYT
TRBV29-1 . SVESGGPESYEQY
TRBV5-1 . ASSWGRNTEAF
TRBV25-1 . ASSNYSGANVLT
TRBV12-3/TRBV12-4 TRBD1 ASSSGQGGTEAF
TRBV19 . ASSIATDLGGYT
TRBV7-9 . ATLWVHGYT
TRBV29-1 TRBD1 SGTGENEQF
TRBV5-6 . ASSPKGGDT
TRBV5-1 . ASSFELGGTEAF
TRBV7-8 . ASSLRAVNTEAF
TRBV27 . ASIPDGTSTDTQY
TRBV28 TRBD2 ASSSPGVAGDYEQY
TRBV4-1 . ASSQDRSLYNEQF
TRBV27 . ASSFLGRGPGYT
TRBV5-4 . ASTLTESYGYT
TRBV5-1 . ASSFSDRNTEAF
TRBV27 . ASSLSGGRSYEQY
TRBV7-2 . ASSLGTTYSNEKLF
TRBV27 . ASSSGGELF
TRBV7-2 TRBD2 ASSPTSDEQF
TRBV6-5 TRBD2 ASSYSPTSGANNEQF
TRBV20-1 TRBD2 SARTSGSLPATDTQY